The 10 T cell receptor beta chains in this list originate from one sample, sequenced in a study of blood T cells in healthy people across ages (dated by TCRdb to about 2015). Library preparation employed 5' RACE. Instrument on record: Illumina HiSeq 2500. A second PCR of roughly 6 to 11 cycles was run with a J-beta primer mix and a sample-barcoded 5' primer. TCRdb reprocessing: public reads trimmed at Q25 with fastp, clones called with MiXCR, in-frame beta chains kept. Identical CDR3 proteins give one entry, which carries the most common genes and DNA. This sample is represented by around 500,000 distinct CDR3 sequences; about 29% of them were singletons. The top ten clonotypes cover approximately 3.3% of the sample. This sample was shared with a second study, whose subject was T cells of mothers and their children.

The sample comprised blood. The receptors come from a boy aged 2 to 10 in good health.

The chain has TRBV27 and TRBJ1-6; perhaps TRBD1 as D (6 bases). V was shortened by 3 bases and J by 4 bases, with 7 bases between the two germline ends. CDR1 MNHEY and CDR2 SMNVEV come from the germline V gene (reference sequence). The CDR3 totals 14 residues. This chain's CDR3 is CASSFRGYNSPLHF. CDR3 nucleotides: TGTGCCAGCAGTTTTAGGGGGTATAATTCACCCCTCCACTTT.

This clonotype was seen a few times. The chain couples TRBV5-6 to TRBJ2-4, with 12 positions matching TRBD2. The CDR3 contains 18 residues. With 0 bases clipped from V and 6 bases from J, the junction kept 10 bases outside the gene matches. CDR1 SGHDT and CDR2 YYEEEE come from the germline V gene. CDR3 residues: CASSLASSGRAGGNIQYF. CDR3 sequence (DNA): TGTGCCAGCAGCTTGGCGTCTAGCGGGAGGGCCGGGGGAAACATTCAGTACTTC.

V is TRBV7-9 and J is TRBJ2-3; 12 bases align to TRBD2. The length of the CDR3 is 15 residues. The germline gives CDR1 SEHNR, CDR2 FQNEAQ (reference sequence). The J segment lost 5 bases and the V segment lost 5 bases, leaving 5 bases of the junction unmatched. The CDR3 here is CASSPTSGGEDTQYF. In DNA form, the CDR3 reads TGTGCCAGCAGCCCGACTAGCGGGGGAGAAGATACGCAGTATTTT.

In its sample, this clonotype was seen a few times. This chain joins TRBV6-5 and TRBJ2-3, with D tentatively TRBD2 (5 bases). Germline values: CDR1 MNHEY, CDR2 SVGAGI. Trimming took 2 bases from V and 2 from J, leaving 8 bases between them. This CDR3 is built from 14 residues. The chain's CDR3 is CASSYTRLTDTQYF. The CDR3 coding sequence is TGTGCCAGCAGTTACACTAGGCTCACAGATACGCAGTATTTT.

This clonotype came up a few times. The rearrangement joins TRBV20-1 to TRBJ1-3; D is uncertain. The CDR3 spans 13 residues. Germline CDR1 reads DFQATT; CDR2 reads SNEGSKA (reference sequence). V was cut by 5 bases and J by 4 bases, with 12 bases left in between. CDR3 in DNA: TGCAGTGCTCCGACGGCAGCGGGAAACACCATATATTTT. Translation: CSAPTAAGNTIYF.

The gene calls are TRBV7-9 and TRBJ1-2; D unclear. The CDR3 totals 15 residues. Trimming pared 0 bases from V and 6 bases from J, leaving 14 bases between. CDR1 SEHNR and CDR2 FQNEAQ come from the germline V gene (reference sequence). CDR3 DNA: TGTGCCAGCAGCTTAGCAGCTGGGTTTAATGATGGCTACACCTTC. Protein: CASSLAAGFNDGYTF.

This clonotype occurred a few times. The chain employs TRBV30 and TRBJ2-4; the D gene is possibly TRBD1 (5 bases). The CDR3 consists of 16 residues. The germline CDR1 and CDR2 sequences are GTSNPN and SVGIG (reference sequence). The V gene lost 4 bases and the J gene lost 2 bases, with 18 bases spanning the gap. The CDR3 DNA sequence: TGTGCCTGGAATTTTGGGGCACCAGGGTCCAAAAACATTCAGTACTTC. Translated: CAWNFGAPGSKNIQYF.

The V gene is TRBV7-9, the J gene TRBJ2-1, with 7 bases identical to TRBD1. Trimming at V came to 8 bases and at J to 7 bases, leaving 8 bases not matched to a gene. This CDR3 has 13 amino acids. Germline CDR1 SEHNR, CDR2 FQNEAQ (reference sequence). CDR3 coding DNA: TGTGCCAGCCGATCGACAGGGTGGAATGAGCAGTTCTTC. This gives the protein CASRSTGWNEQFF. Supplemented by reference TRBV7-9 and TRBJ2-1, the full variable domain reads DTGVSQNPRHKITKRGQNVTFRCDPISEHNRLYWYRQTLGQGPEFLTYFQNEAQLEKSRLLSDRFSAERPKGSFSTLEIQRTEQGDSAMYLCASRSTGWNEQFFGPGTRLTVL.

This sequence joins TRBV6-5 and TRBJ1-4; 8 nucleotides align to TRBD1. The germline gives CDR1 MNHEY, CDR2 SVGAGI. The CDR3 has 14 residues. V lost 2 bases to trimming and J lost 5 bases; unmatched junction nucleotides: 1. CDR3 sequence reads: CASSYRDRNEKLFF. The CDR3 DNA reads TGTGCCAGCAGTTACCGGGACAGGAATGAAAAACTGTTTTTT.

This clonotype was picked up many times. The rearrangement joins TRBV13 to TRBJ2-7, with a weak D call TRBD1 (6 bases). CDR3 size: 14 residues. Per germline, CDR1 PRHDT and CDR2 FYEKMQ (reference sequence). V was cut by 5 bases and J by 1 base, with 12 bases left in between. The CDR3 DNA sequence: TGTGCCAGCAGCCCCACGGACAGTTCCTACGAGCAGTACTTC. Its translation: CASSPTDSSYEQYF.